Given below is one T cell receptor (beta chain) in context. TCRdb re-derived calls from the RT-PCR reads in MiXCR, one entry per CDR3 protein. This sample has about 700,000 distinct CDR3 sequences; approximately 14% occur once, and the top ten carry roughly 3.9%. Between the trimmed V and J ends, which lost 1 base and 10 bases, there was a span of 11 bases. Per the germline V gene, CDR1 is SGHAT and CDR2 is FQNNGV. CDR3 length: 13 residues. V usage is TRBV11-2 and J usage is TRBJ1-5; no clear D gene. This clonotype originated in a female donor in good health, serving as a healthy control. Sequenced material: memory CD4+ T cells from blood. The CDR3 is CASSLGVEGPQHF. The CDR3 DNA sequence: TGTGCCAGCAGCTTAGGAGTGGAGGGTCCCCAGCATTTT.